This T cell receptor beta chain was documented in a study of cytotoxic CD8 clonotypes in ibrutinib-treated CLL. Study-level points and caveats: For progressing versus sustained-remission patients, sampling times were not the same. Having risen at ibrutinib response, clonality had fallen back toward baseline by progression.

V was clipped by 11 bases and J by 6 bases, with 17 bases between them. CDR1 is MNHEY and CDR2 is SMNVEV in the germline V gene (reference sequence). The CDR3 contains 13 residues. Concerning this clone itself: Its antigen is currently unknown.

Sequencing was performed with immunoSEQ multiplex PCR; in TCRdb, only in-frame clones are kept and a portion is missing. The sample has approximately 340,000 clones; approximately 67% are singletons. This rearrangement joins TRBV27 to TRBJ2-1, with D possibly TRBD2 on 5 matching bases. The sequence was obtained from a human donor with chronic lymphocytic leukemia. Material: PBMCs, obtained after 36 months of ibrutinib treatment. CDR3 in amino acids: CACRGAQVNEQFF. CDR3 nucleotides: TGTGCCTGCCGGGGAGCCCAGGTCAATGAGCAGTTCTTC.